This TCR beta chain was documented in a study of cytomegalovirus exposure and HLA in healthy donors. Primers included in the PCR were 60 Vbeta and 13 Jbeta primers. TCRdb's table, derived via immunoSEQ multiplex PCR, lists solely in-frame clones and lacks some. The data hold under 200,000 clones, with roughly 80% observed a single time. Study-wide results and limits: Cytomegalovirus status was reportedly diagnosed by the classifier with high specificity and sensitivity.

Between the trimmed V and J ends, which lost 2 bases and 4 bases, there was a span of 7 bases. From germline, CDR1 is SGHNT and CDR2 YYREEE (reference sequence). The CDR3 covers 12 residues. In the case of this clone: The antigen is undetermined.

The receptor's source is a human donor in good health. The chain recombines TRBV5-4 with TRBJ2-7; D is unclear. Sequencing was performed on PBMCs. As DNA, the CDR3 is TGTGCCAGCAGCTTTAATTTTTACGAGCAGTACTTC. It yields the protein CASSFNFYEQYF.